Listed below are T cell receptor beta chains from one sample, sequenced in a study of cytomegalovirus exposure and HLA in healthy donors. Only in-frame clones appear in the TCRdb table, and some are missing; sequencing was by immunoSEQ multiplex PCR. The sample consists of 150,000 to 200,000 clones, 75% to 85% of them appearing once. The sequenced sample consisted of PBMCs. Every receptor here comes from a male donor in good health and CMV-seropositive. Each CDR3 is given with its conserved first and last residue. The D gene is left open where the match is weak. Size is omitted from some rows. Given values are once, few, many or a class for expanded clones.

TRBD1	NA	TRBV7-3	TRBJ2-7	TGTGCCAGCAGCTTACAGGGGGCTGGGTACGAGCAGTACTTC	CASSLQGAGYEQYF
TRBD1	NA	TRBV10-3	TRBJ2-7	TGTGCCATCATTACGAAAGACAGGGCCTCCTACGAGCAGTACTTC	CAIITKDRASYEQYF
NA	NA	TRBV7-2	TRBJ1-5	TGTGCCAGCAGCTTAGGAGGGCCGGCGCGCGGGCAGCCCCAGCATTTT	CASSLGGPARGQPQHF
NA	NA	TRBV4-1	TRBJ2-7	TGCGCCAGCAGCCACGAGGACAGTCGCGAGCAGTACTTC	CASSHEDSREQYF
TRBD2	NA	TRBV7-2	TRBJ2-1	TGTGCCAGCAGCCCAGATCCGGGGGGCAATGAGCAGTTCTTC	CASSPDPGGNEQFF
TRBD2	once	TRBV10-3	TRBJ2-5	TGTGCCATCAGTGTGGGACTAGCGGGAGTAGGGGAGACCCAGTACTTC	CAISVGLAGVGETQYF
TRBD1	NA	TRBV9	TRBJ1-5	TGTGCCAGCAGCGGGACAGGGTGGAATCAGCCCCAGCATTTT	CASSGTGWNQPQHF
TRBD2	NA	TRBV11-2	TRBJ2-2	TGTGCCAGCAGAGGACTAGCGGGGCCCGGGGAGCTGTTTTTT	CASRGLAGPGELFF
NA	NA	TRBV6-1	TRBJ2-6	TGTGCCAGCAGTTCCTACAGCTCTGGGGCCAACGTCCTGACTTTC	CASSSYSSGANVLTF
NA	NA	TRBV7-2	TRBJ2-6	TGTGCCAGCAGCTTAGTTTTGGGCAGGTTGTCTGGGGCCAACGTCCTGACTTTC	CASSLVLGRLSGANVLTF
NA	few	TRBV19	TRBJ1-4	TGTGCCAGCGTTCGCGGGACGAAGTTCAATGAAAAACTGTTTTTT	CASVRGTKFNEKLFF
NA	NA	TRBV4-3	TRBJ1-6	TGCGCCAGCAGCCAAGATATGGCAGCAACTACAAATTCACCCCTCCACTTT	CASSQDMAATTNSPLHF
NA	NA	TRBV29-1	TRBJ2-7	TGCAGCGTTGAGTCAGGGGACGAGCAGTACTTC	CSVESGDEQYF
TRBD1	NA	TRBV7-8	TRBJ2-7	TGTGCCAGCAGCTTTCCGGGACAGGGGACGAACGAGCAGTACTTC	CASSFPGQGTNEQYF
TRBD2	NA	TRBV6-1	TRBJ2-5	TGTGCCAGCAGAGTGGGGGGGGACCAAGAGACCCAGTACTTC	CASRVGGDQETQYF
TRBD2	NA	TRBV11-3	TRBJ2-7	TGTGCCAGCAGTCTAGCGGGAGCACACGAGCAGTACTTC	CASSLAGAHEQYF
TRBD1	few	TRBV19	TRBJ1-5	TGTGCCAGTAGTATAATACAGGGGCTCGGTGATCAGCCCCAGCATTTT	CASSIIQGLGDQPQHF